Each of the 15 T cell receptor beta chains below was sequenced from the same sample in a study of blood T cells in healthy people across ages. PCR was performed a second time for about 6 to 12 cycles using a sample-barcoded 5' primer and a J-beta primer mix. TCRdb re-called the 5' RACE reads with MiXCR, one entry per CDR3 protein. The profile covers approximately 730,000 distinct CDR3 sequences, with 40% to 65% appearing a single time and under 50% taken by the ten largest. The sequenced sample consisted of blood. The receptors were gathered from a man older than 75 in good health.

The genes are TRBV3-1 and TRBJ2-7; 9 nucleotides match TRBD1. The J segment lost 3 bases and the V segment lost 0 bases, leaving 6 bases of the junction unmatched. This CDR3 has 16 residues. Germline assignment: CDR1 LGHDT and CDR2 YNNKEL (reference sequence). CDR3 sequence reads: CASSQDPGQGNYEQYF. The DNA for the CDR3 is TGTGCCAGCAGCCAAGATCCGGGACAGGGAAACTACGAGCAGTACTTC.

This chain uses TRBV27 with TRBJ2-7; the match to TRBD2 covers 12 bases. The assigned J gene may be wrong: the sequence end matches TRBJ2-1 better. CDR3 length: 15 residues. Germline CDR1 and CDR2: MNHEY and SMNVEV (reference sequence). The CDR3 reads CASSSRTSGTGEQFF. CDR3 bases: TGTGCCAGCAGTTCTCGGACTAGCGGGACCGGTGAGCAGTTCTTC.

This chain connects TRBV11-2 to TRBJ2-5; possibly TRBD2 for D (6 bases). The J call may be in error: the DNA end matches TRBJ2-7 better. This CDR3 contains 15 residues. CDR1 is SGHAT and CDR2 is FQNNGV in the germline V gene. CDR3 in DNA: TGTGCCAGCAGCTATGTCCAGGAGGGAACATACGAGCAGTACTTC. As protein: CASSYVQEGTYEQYF.

This clonotype was recorded a few times. The chain has TRBV2 and TRBJ2-2; D ambiguous. Germline V gene data show CDR1 as SNHLY and CDR2 as FYNNEI. The ends were cut back, 5 bases at V and 11 bases at J, with 9 bases in the middle. There are 11 residues in the CDR3. CDR3 in amino acids: CASSSGPELFF. CDR3 sequence (DNA): TGTGCCAGCAGTTCAGGCCCAGAGCTGTTTTTT.

The V call is TRBV20-1, the J call TRBJ2-1; D assignment may be TRBD1 or TRBD2 (5 bases each). V dropped 0 bases and J dropped 7 bases, with 16 bases sitting between them. CDR3 length: 15 amino acids. Looked up from germline, CDR1 is DFQATT and CDR2 is SNEGSKA (reference sequence). CDR3 nucleotides: TGCAGTGCTAGAGAGCCCGGGACCCATTTTAATGAGCAGTTCTTC. Its translation: CSAREPGTHFNEQFF.

The chain recombines TRBV24-1 with TRBJ1-5; possible D gene TRBD1, 5 bases. The CDR3 extends over 13 amino acids. Germline assignment: CDR1 KGHDR and CDR2 SFDVKD. With 5 bases removed from V and 3 bases from J, the gap between germline ends came to 7 bases. The CDR3 spells CATSVGLNQPQHF. In nucleotides, the CDR3 is TGTGCCACCAGTGTGGGACTCAATCAGCCCCAGCATTTT.

Turning to this clonotype: This clone may be a read error of a much larger clone one base away. J is TRBJ2-1 and V is TRBV20-1; 8 nucleotides line up with TRBD1. The CDR3 extends over 15 amino acids. The germline V gene has CDR1 DFQATT and CDR2 SNEGSKA (reference sequence). In nucleotides, the CDR3 is TGCAGTGCGCCCCAGGGGGCTAGCTCCCACAATGAGCGGTTCTTC. Its translation: CSAPQGASSHNERFF.

This clonotype occurred a few times. The chain has TRBV5-6 and TRBJ1-2; 10 bases fit TRBD1. Losses at the gene ends were 6 bases for V and 6 bases for J; bases not matched to a gene: 5. This CDR3 region has 13 residues. Germline V CDR1 and CDR2: SGHDT, YYEEEE. CDR3 in amino acids: CASTRDRGHGYTF. Written as DNA, the CDR3 is TGTGCCAGCACCCGGGACAGGGGCCATGGCTACACCTTC.

The rearrangement joins TRBV20-1 to TRBJ1-2; no clear D. The CDR3 is made up of 13 amino acids. V was cut by 6 bases and J by 4 bases, with 15 bases left in between. Germline V gives CDR1 DFQATT, CDR2 SNEGSKA (reference sequence). The CDR3 loop reads CSARPGLGYGYTF. DNA for the CDR3: TGCAGTGCCAGGCCAGGTCTGGGCTATGGCTACACCTTC.

This chain connects TRBV6-2 or TRBV6-3 to TRBJ2-5; a possible D gene is TRBD2 (5 bases). The CDR3 sequence is 15 residues long. The V and J ends lost 7 bases and 5 bases respectively, with 20 bases between them. The germline CDR1 and CDR2 sequences are MNHEY and SVGEGT. CDR3 bases: TGTGCCAGCACCACTCGTGTGGGAGCGAGGGAGACCCAGTACTTC. The encoded protein is CASTTRVGARETQYF.

With respect to this clonotype: Sequence at one end of the junction differs from germline and may be a read error. J is TRBJ2-1 and V is TRBV20-1; 8 bases line up with TRBD2. This CDR3 has 15 residues. Per the germline V gene, CDR1 is DFQATT and CDR2 is SNEGSKA (reference sequence). The CDR3 nucleotides read TGCGGTGCTAGTTTACTAGCGGCTTCCTACAATGAGCAGTTCTTC. This encodes CGASLLAASYNEQFF.

The genes are TRBV7-2 and TRBJ2-1, with 8 bases lining up with TRBD2. CDR1 and CDR2 (germline): SGHTA, FQGNSA. With 1 base clipped from V and 0 bases from J, the junction kept 11 bases outside the gene matches. The CDR3 is 19 amino acids. CDR3 DNA sequence: TGTGCCAGCAGCTTAGTTCGGCTAGCGGGTCCCTCCTCCTACAATGAGCAGTTCTTC. It yields the protein CASSLVRLAGPSSYNEQFF.

The chain is built from TRBV29-1 and TRBJ2-7; no firm D call. CDR1 and CDR2 from the germline V gene are SQVTM and ANQGSEA. V was cut by 7 bases and J by 5 bases, with 15 bases left in between. This CDR3 is built from 12 residues. This chain's CDR3 is CSAKHVENEQYF. CDR3 in DNA: TGCAGCGCAAAACACGTAGAAAACGAGCAGTACTTC.

This clonotype showed up just a few times. This chain connects TRBV3-1 to TRBJ2-6, with D maybe TRBD1 (6 bases). This CDR3 has 18 residues. The germline CDR1 and CDR2 sequences are LGHDT and YNNKEL (reference sequence). Trimming removed 3 bases at V and 3 bases at J, with 18 bases between. DNA for the CDR3: TGTGCCAGCAGCCAGGTCGAGGTGGAACAGGGTGGGGCCAACGTCCTGACTTTC. Encoded protein: CASSQVEVEQGGANVLTF.

Comment on this clonotype: The junction shows a germline mismatch at one end, possibly a read error. This chain connects TRBV27 to TRBJ2-7, with D possibly matching TRBD2 (5 bases). Per the germline V gene, CDR1 is MNHEY and CDR2 is SMNVEV (reference sequence). CDR3 length: 15 residues. The CDR3 region is CASSLLATSTYEQYF. The CDR3, as DNA: TGTGCCAGCAGTTTACTAGCTACCTCAACCTATGAGCAGTACTTC.